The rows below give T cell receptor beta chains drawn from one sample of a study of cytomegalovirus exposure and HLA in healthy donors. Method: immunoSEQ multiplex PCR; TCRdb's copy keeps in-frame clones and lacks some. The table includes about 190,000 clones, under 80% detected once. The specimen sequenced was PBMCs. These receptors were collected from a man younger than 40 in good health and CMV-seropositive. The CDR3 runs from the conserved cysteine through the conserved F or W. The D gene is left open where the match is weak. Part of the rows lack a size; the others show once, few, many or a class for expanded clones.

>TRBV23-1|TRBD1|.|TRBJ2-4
CASSLGDRGAKGAKNIQYF
TGCGCCAGCAGCCTAGGGGACAGGGGGGCAAAAGGGGCCAAAAACATTCAGTACTTC
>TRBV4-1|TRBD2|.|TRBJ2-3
CASSQGRGYTDTQYF
TGCGCCAGCAGCCAAGGGCGGGGGTACACAGATACGCAGTATTTT
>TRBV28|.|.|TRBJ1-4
CASSPAGTTNEKLFF
TGTGCCAGCAGTCCCGCCGGGACAACTAATGAAAAACTGTTTTTT
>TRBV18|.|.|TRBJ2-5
CASSQVSGPQETQYF
TGTGCCAGCTCACAAGTCAGCGGCCCCCAAGAGACCCAGTACTTC
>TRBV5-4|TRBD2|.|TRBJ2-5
CASRPGLAEYQETQYF
TGTGCCAGCAGACCGGGACTAGCCGAGTACCAAGAGACCCAGTACTTC
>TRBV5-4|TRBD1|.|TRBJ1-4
CATTPGQGVEKLFF
TGTGCCACCACGCCGGGACAGGGGGTTGAAAAACTGTTTTTT
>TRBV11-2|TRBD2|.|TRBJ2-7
CASSLDSGGYEQYF
TGTGCCAGCAGCTTAGATAGCGGGGGGTACGAGCAGTACTTC
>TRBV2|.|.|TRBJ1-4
CASIVSREMFF
TGTGCCAGCATAGTGTCCAGGGAAATGTTTTTT
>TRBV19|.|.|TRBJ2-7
CASSPSPSSYEQYF
TGTGCCAGTAGTCCCTCCCCCAGCTCCTACGAGCAGTACTTC
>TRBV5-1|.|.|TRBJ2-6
CASSSDRGGVLGANVLTF
TGCGCCAGCAGCTCCGACAGGGGAGGGGTTCTTGGGGCCAACGTCCTGACTTTC
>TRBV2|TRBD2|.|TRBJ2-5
CASSRDWEGETQYF
TGTGCCAGCAGTCGGGACTGGGAGGGAGAGACCCAGTACTTC
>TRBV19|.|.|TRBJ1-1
CASQTRGRLGNTEAFF
TGTGCCAGCCAGACGCGGGGGCGATTGGGAAACACTGAAGCTTTCTTT
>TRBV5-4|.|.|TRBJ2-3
CASSHSLRNRPSTDTQYF
TGTGCCAGCAGTCACTCACTGCGTAACAGGCCGAGCACAGATACGCAGTATTTT
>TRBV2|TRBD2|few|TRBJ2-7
CASTGGTSISYEQYF
TGTGCCAGCACCGGAGGGACTAGCATCTCCTACGAGCAGTACTTC
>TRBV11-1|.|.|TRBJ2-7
CASSRLFEQYF
TGTGCCAGCAGCCGACTCTTCGAGCAGTACTTC
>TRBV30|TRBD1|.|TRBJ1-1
CAWSDKQGATEAFF
TGTGCCTGGAGTGACAAACAGGGGGCTACGGAAGCTTTCTTT
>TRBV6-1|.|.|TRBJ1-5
CASSGRTVPNQPQHF
TGTGCCAGCAGTGGGCGGACAGTCCCCAATCAGCCCCAGCATTTT
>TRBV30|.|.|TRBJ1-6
CAWGESSYNSPLHF
TGTGCCTGGGGAGAGAGCTCCTATAATTCACCCCTCCACTTT
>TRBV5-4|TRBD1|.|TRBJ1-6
CASSWGQGGNSPLHF
TGTGCCAGCAGCTGGGGACAGGGCGGGAATTCACCCCTCCACTTT
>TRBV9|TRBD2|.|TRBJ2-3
CASSSGRRIPDTQYF
TGTGCCAGCAGCTCCGGGAGGAGAATTCCAGATACGCAGTATTTT
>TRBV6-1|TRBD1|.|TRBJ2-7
CASTRDSLYEQYF
TGTGCCAGCACCCGGGACAGCCTCTACGAGCAGTACTTC
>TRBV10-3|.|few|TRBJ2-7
CAIRRDFVGRYEQYF
TGTGCCATCAGACGGGACTTTGTCGGACGCTACGAGCAGTACTTC
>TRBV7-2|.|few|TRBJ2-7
CASSLVQGQGPYEQYF
TGTGCCAGCAGCTTAGTTCAGGGGCAGGGACCCTACGAGCAGTACTTC
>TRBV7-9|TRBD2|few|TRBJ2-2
CASSLENTGGGELFF
TGTGCCAGCAGCTTAGAAAACACGGGAGGCGGGGAGCTGTTTTTT
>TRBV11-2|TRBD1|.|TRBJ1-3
CASSVDRGSGNTIYF
TGTGCCAGCAGCGTAGACAGGGGATCTGGAAACACCATATATTTT
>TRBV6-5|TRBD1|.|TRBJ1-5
CASSLTGIQPQHF
TGTGCCAGCAGTCTGACAGGGATTCAGCCCCAGCATTTT
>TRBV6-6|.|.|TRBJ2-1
CASSTSGAGHNEQFF
TGTGCCAGCAGTACATCGGGAGCCGGGCACAATGAGCAGTTCTTC
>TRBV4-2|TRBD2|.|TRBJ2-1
CASSQEAGDEQFF
TGTGCCAGCAGCCAAGAAGCGGGAGACGAGCAGTTCTTC
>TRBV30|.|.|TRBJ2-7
CAWSPQLYEQYF
TGTGCCTGGAGTCCACAGTTATACGAGCAGTACTTC
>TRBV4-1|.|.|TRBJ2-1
CASSQSGYNEQFF
TGCGCCAGCAGCCAATCCGGGTACAATGAGCAGTTCTTC
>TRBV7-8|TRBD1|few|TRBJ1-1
CASSLRQGHVGNTEAFF
TGTGCCAGCAGCTTGAGACAGGGCCATGTGGGGAACACTGAAGCTTTCTTT
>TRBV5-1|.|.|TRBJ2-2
CASRQPGSGRELFF
TGCGCCAGCAGGCAACCAGGAAGTGGCAGGGAGCTGTTTTTT
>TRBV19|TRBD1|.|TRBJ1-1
CASKRGQGNTEAFF
TGTGCCAGCAAGAGGGGGCAGGGGAATACTGAAGCTTTCTTT
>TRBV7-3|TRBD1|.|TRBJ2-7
CASSPVGTDTYEQYF
TGTGCCAGCAGCCCCGTGGGGACAGATACCTACGAGCAGTACTTC
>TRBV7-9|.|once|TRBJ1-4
CASSAAERREKLFF
TGTGCCAGCAGCGCGGCGGAGCGAAGGGAAAAACTGTTTTTT
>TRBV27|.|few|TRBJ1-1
CASSFATRTEAFF
TGTGCCAGCAGTTTCGCCACTCGGACTGAAGCTTTCTTT